These 20 T cell receptor beta chains were all obtained from the same sample, sequenced in a study of beta chain features in type 1 diabetes. Expressed TCRB transcripts were sequenced because the entire RNA isolate underwent reverse transcription. Assay: immunoSEQ multiplex PCR; the TCRdb copy retains only in-frame clones and omits some. In the table there are hundreds of thousands of clones, about 15% of which are singletons. Material for sequencing was central memory CD4+ T cells from blood. These receptor sequences come from a man aged 25-45 years in good health.

This rearrangement joins TRBV6-5 to TRBJ2-5, with TRBD2 matching 7 bases. CDR3 length: 13 amino acids. The germline V gene has CDR1 MNHEY and CDR2 SVGAGI. J lost 5 bases, V lost 6 bases, and 6 bases had no gene match. The CDR3 reads CASSKGLWETQYF. The CDR3 region has the DNA TGTGCCAGCAGCAAGGGACTATGGGAGACCCAGTACTTC.

The chain carries TRBV7-3 and TRBJ2-3; 7 positions agree with TRBD1. The CDR3 totals 13 residues. The germline CDR1 and CDR2 sequences are SGHTA and FQGTGA. V shed 5 bases and J 2 bases; nucleotides not matched to a gene: 1. CDR3 DNA sequence: TGTGCCAGCAGCGACAGGGTCACAGATACGCAGTATTTT. Its translation is CASSDRVTDTQYF.

The rearrangement uses TRBV11-2 and TRBJ2-7, with D unresolved. This CDR3 comprises 14 residues. The V gene's germline CDR1 is SGHAT and CDR2 FQNNGV. Deletions cut 1 base from V and 2 bases from J, with 9 bases between. CDR3: CASSLGVGPYEQYF. The DNA of the CDR3 is TGTGCCAGCAGCTTAGGGGTAGGGCCCTACGAGCAGTACTTC.

This clone was picked up a small number of times. V is TRBV18 and J is TRBJ2-7, with 9 bases matching TRBD1. From germline, CDR1 is KGHSH and CDR2 LQKENI. The V gene end was trimmed by 0 bases and the J gene end by 5 bases; junction bases not matched to a gene: 5. This CDR3 has 15 residues. Here the CDR3 reads CASSPPTGGVNEQYF. The CDR3 DNA is TGTGCCAGCTCACCACCTACAGGGGGCGTGAACGAGCAGTACTTC. The full variable domain, in which reference TRBV18 and TRBJ2-7 provide the parts outside the CDR3, is NAGVMQNPRHLVRRRGQEARLRCSPMKGHSHVYWYRQLPEEGLKFMVYLQKENIIDESGMPKERFSAEFPKEGPSILRIQQVVRGDSAAYFCASSPPTGGVNEQYFGPGTRLTVT.

CDR3 DNA sequence: TGTGCCAGCACCCCACAGGGGGGTGGCGGGGTCTACAATGAGCAGTTCTTC. The encoded protein is CASTPQGGGGVYNEQFF. The rearrangement uses TRBV27 and TRBJ2-1; 8 nucleotides align to TRBD1. Germline assignment: CDR1 MNHEY and CDR2 SMNVEV (reference sequence). With 7 bases clipped from V and 3 bases from J, the junction kept 14 bases outside the gene matches. The CDR3 length is 17 residues.

This rearrangement joins TRBV5-1 to TRBJ2-1, with D possibly TRBD2 on 6 matching bases. Germline CDR1 and CDR2: SGHRS and YFSETQ. The CDR3 totals 15 residues. The V end was cut by 4 bases, the J end by 1 base, with 12 bases between. CDR3: CASSQERVSYNEQFF. The CDR3 bases are TGCGCCAGCAGCCAAGAGCGGGTTTCCTACAATGAGCAGTTCTTC.

V usage is TRBV27 and J usage is TRBJ1-5, with 8 bases fitting TRBD1. V was clipped by 6 bases and J by 3 bases; unmatched bases: 7. Germline V gives CDR1 MNHEY, CDR2 SMNVEV (reference sequence). This CDR3 has 15 residues. CDR3 loop: CASRGQGSSNQPQHF. CDR3 nucleotide sequence: TGTGCCAGCAGAGGACAGGGAAGTTCCAATCAGCCCCAGCATTTT.

The V and J genes are TRBV30 and TRBJ1-6, with D unclear. Germline V gene data show CDR1 as GTSNPN and CDR2 as SVGIG (reference sequence). CDR3 length: 12 residues. Trimming cost V 0 bases and J 9 bases, with 6 bases left between them. The CDR3 protein is CAWSVESSPLHF. Here the CDR3 DNA reads TGTGCCTGGAGTGTGGAAAGTTCACCCCTCCACTTT.

This clone has just a few counts. The CDR3 reads CASRASSDSYNEQFF. The DNA for the CDR3 is TGTGCCAGCAGGGCTAGCTCCGACTCCTACAATGAGCAGTTCTTC. The genes are TRBV6-5 and TRBJ2-1; tentatively, D is TRBD2 (5 bases). The CDR3 spans 15 residues. V lost 6 bases to trimming and J lost 0 bases, with 12 bases between them. CDR1 MNHEY and CDR2 SVGAGI come from the germline V gene.

This clone was observed at least ten times. This chain joins TRBV7-2 and TRBJ2-3, with D possibly TRBD1 on 6 matching bases. The ends were cut back, 0 bases at V and 4 bases at J, with 11 bases in the middle. CDR1 SGHTA and CDR2 FQGNSA come from the germline V gene. There are 15 residues in the CDR3. CDR3 sequence (DNA): TGTGCCAGCAGCTTAGCGGGGGCCGGGGCAGATACGCAGTATTTT. Translation: CASSLAGAGADTQYF. The full variable domain, with the rest looked up from reference TRBV7-2 and TRBJ2-3, is GAGVSQSPSNKVTEKGKDVELRCDPISGHTALYWYRQSLGQGLEFLIYFQGNSAPDKSGLPSDRFSAERTGGSVSTLTIQRTQQEDSAVYLCASSLAGAGADTQYFGPGTRLTVL.

This clone was counted between two and nine times. CDR3 sequence reads: CASSSGDSQETQYF. For the CDR3, the DNA is TGCGCCAGCAGCTCGGGGGACAGCCAAGAGACCCAGTACTTC. This rearrangement joins TRBV5-1 to TRBJ2-5; weak D call: TRBD1 (7 bases). Trimming cost V 3 bases and J 1 base, with 10 bases left between them. Germline V gene sequence: CDR1 SGHRS, CDR2 YFSETQ. This CDR3 spans 14 amino acids.

The V call is TRBV9, the J call TRBJ2-1; no reliable D call. CDR1 and CDR2 (germline): SGDLS, YYNGEE. The CDR3 spans 12 residues. Trimming left V 1 base short and J 12 bases short, with 11 bases between. The CDR3 sequence is CASSVSEGLQFF. The CDR3, as DNA: TGTGCCAGCAGCGTATCCGAAGGCCTGCAGTTCTTC. Looking up the rest from reference TRBV9 and TRBJ2-1 gives the full variable domain: DSGVTQTPKHLITATGQRVTLRCSPRSGDLSVYWYQQSLDQGLQFLIQYYNGEERAKGNILERFSAQQFPDLHSELNLSSLELGDSALYFCASSVSEGLQFFGPGTRLTVL.

This clone showed up just a few times. V gene TRBV2 combines with J gene TRBJ2-1; D not certain. V was trimmed by 0 bases and J by 10 bases, leaving 10 bases between them. The CDR3 loop spans 13 amino acids. CDR1 SNHLY and CDR2 FYNNEI come from the germline V gene. The CDR3 DNA sequence: TGTGCCAGCAGTGAAGCGGCCAGTGCCGAGCAGTTCTTC. This translates into CASSEAASAEQFF.

This clone was recorded a few times. The chain employs TRBV7-2 and TRBJ1-1; D might be TRBD1 (5 bases). V lost 1 base to trimming and J lost 6 bases, with 12 bases between them. Germline CDR1 is SGHTA and CDR2 is FQGNSA. This CDR3 spans 14 amino acids. The CDR3 is CASSLEVGTAEAFF. In DNA, the CDR3 is TGTGCCAGCAGCTTAGAGGTGGGGACTGCTGAAGCTTTCTTT. The whole variable domain, remainder taken from reference TRBV7-2 and TRBJ1-1, is GAGVSQSPSNKVTEKGKDVELRCDPISGHTALYWYRQSLGQGLEFLIYFQGNSAPDKSGLPSDRFSAERTGGSVSTLTIQRTQQEDSAVYLCASSLEVGTAEAFFGQGTRLTVV.

Ten or more counts support this clone. This chain links TRBV21-1 with TRBJ2-7. TRBV21-1 is a documented pseudogene. This CDR3 has 16 amino acids. CDR3 sequence: CASSNPLHPDSYEQYF. Here the CDR3 DNA reads TGTGCCAGCAGCAATCCCCTACACCCAGACTCCTACGAGCAGTACTTC.

The chain carries TRBV5-3 and TRBJ1-5; TRBD1 aligns across 7 bases. TRBV5-3 is known as an ORF, though its function is uncertain. V was pared by 3 bases and J by 4 bases, with 7 bases of the junction left unmatched. This CDR3 comprises 15 residues. CDR3 residues: CARSSQGGFNQPQHF. DNA for the CDR3: TGTGCCAGAAGCTCTCAGGGGGGGTTTAATCAGCCCCAGCATTTT.

The genes are TRBV11-2 and TRBJ1-6; D unresolved. The CDR3 has 15 residues. The germline gives CDR1 SGHAT, CDR2 FQNNGV. V was trimmed by 6 bases and J by 6 bases, leaving 15 bases between them. Here the CDR3 DNA reads TGTGCCAGCAGTTCGGCAGGTTCGGGTAATTCACCCCTCCACTTT. Translated: CASSSAGSGNSPLHF.

This clone was observed a handful of times. The chain employs TRBV7-2 and TRBJ1-2; D gene unclear. The germline gives CDR1 SGHTA, CDR2 FQGNSA. Trimming took 1 base from V and 6 from J, leaving 9 bases between them. This CDR3 is built from 13 residues. DNA for the CDR3: TGTGCCAGCAGCTTAGGGCCTTCTAATGGCTACACCTTC. It yields the protein CASSLGPSNGYTF.

The sample holds a few counts of this clone. The rearrangement uses TRBV7-2 and TRBJ2-2; D not resolved. Germline CDR1 and CDR2: SGHTA and FQGNSA. Trimming pared 2 bases from V and 6 bases from J, leaving 10 bases between. CDR3 size: 14 residues. The CDR3 DNA reads TGTGCCAGCAGCTTATTAGGCAGTTCCGGGGAGCTGTTTTTT. Residues: CASSLLGSSGELFF.

This clone was detected ten times or more. The V and J genes are TRBV5-1 and TRBJ1-2, with 7 bases aligning to TRBD1. V shed 0 bases and J 6 bases; nucleotides not matched to a gene: 5. Germline V gene lookup returns CDR1 SGHRS and CDR2 YFSETQ. The CDR3 consists of 14 residues. CDR3 in DNA: TGCGCCAGCAGCTTGGAGGGACAGTCTGATGGCTACACCTTC. This translates into CASSLEGQSDGYTF.